Listed here are 9 T cell receptor beta chains from one sample, sequenced in a study of T-cell reconstitution after alpha-beta-depleted transplantation in children. TCRbeta library construction was performed incorporating unique molecular identifiers. TCRdb itself ran the PCR reads through MiXCR, one entry per CDR3 protein. The sample shows roughly 610,000 distinct CDR3 sequences, approximately 10% of them seen only once. Sequenced here: PBMCs from the stem cell graft donor, sampled from the stem cell graft. All receptors derive from a human donor who donated a stem cell graft to a child with acute myeloid leukemia.

This clonotype was recorded many times. The chain joins TRBV20-1 to TRBJ2-5; a possible D gene is TRBD2 (6 bases). V lost 3 bases to trimming and J lost 6 bases, with 11 bases between them. CDR1 and CDR2 (germline): DFQATT, SNEGSKA (reference sequence). This CDR3 region has 12 residues. The DNA for the CDR3 is TGCAGTGCTAGGACTGGCGGGAAGACCCAGTACTTC. It yields the protein CSARTGGKTQYF.

In its sample, this clonotype was seen a few times. The chain employs TRBV25-1 and TRBJ2-7; possibly TRBD1 or TRBD2 for D (6 bases each). Trimming removed 3 bases from V and 3 bases from J, with 15 bases in between. Germline V gene data show CDR1 as MGHDK and CDR2 as SYGVNS. The CDR3 extends over 15 amino acids. CDR3 sequence reads: CASSDWGALDYEQYF. DNA for the CDR3: TGTGCCAGCAGTGACTGGGGGGCCCTAGACTACGAGCAGTACTTC.

This chain connects TRBV7-9 to TRBJ2-7; tentative D call: TRBD2 (6 bases). The CDR3 contains 15 residues. Trimming shortened V by 4 bases and J by 1 base, and 14 bases separated the two germline ends. Germline V gene sequence: CDR1 SEHNR, CDR2 FQNEAQ (reference sequence). The CDR3 region has the DNA TGTGCCAGCAGCTCAGGTGCAGGGAGGTCCTACGAGCAGTACTTC. It codes for CASSSGAGRSYEQYF. Full variable domain (outside the CDR3, taken from reference TRBV7-9 and TRBJ2-7): DTGVSQNPRHKITKRGQNVTFRCDPISEHNRLYWYRQTLGQGPEFLTYFQNEAQLEKSRLLSDRFSAERPKGSFSTLEIQRTEQGDSAMYLCASSSGAGRSYEQYFGPGTRLTVT.

This clonotype has at least ten counts. The V and J genes are TRBV6-6 and TRBJ1-1; 8 bases are a match to TRBD1. Unmatched junction bases numbered 5, after V lost 6 bases and J lost 5 bases. Germline CDR1 MNHNY, CDR2 SVGAGI (reference sequence). This CDR3 spans 13 amino acids. The CDR3 reads CASSTRGLTEAFF. The CDR3 nucleotides are TGTGCCAGCAGCACCAGGGGGCTGACTGAAGCTTTCTTT.

This clonotype appeared a few times. The chain links TRBV5-1 to TRBJ2-1; the D is unclear. V was clipped by 0 bases and J by 5 bases, with 6 bases between them. The CDR3 spans 13 residues. Germline V lookup: CDR1 SGHRS, CDR2 YFSETQ. CDR3 nucleotide sequence: TGCGCCAGCAGCTTGGCCGTGAACAATGAGCAGTTCTTC. Its protein product is CASSLAVNNEQFF.

In its sample, this clonotype was seen many times. This chain joins TRBV29-1 and TRBJ1-3; D remains ambiguous. In germline, CDR1 is SQVTM, CDR2 ANQGSEA. V lost 3 bases, J lost 4 bases, and 4 bases lay in between. The CDR3 is made up of 11 amino acids. CDR3 nucleotide sequence: TGCAGCGTTGAGGGCGGAAACACCATATATTTT. Translated, it gives CSVEGGNTIYF.

The chain employs TRBV2 and TRBJ1-1; D unresolved. The CDR3 is 15 residues long. Trimming took off 6 bases at V and 3 bases at J, with 17 bases between the two ends. Per the germline V gene, CDR1 is SNHLY and CDR2 is FYNNEI. This chain's CDR3 is CASRGRLLRHTEAFF. In nucleotides, the CDR3 is TGTGCCAGCAGGGGCCGACTCCTCCGACACACTGAAGCTTTCTTT.

This clonotype has at least ten counts. This sequence joins TRBV20-1 and TRBJ2-7, with TRBD2 matching 10 bases. The junction had 2 bases not matched to a gene; V was cut back by 2 bases and J by 1 base. CDR1 is DFQATT, CDR2 SNEGSKA, per germline (reference sequence). The CDR3 covers 14 residues. This chain's CDR3 is CSARPSGSSYEQYF. The DNA for the CDR3 is TGCAGTGCTAGACCTAGCGGGAGTTCCTACGAGCAGTACTTC.

This clonotype occurred a few times. This chain joins TRBV28 and TRBJ2-3; 7 nucleotides match TRBD2. The germline V gene has CDR1 MDHEN and CDR2 SYDVKM. This CDR3 spans 16 amino acids. V shed 5 bases, J shed 0 bases, and the junction held 8 bases outside the gene matches. The CDR3 DNA reads TGTGCCAGCAGTCCCAGAGGAGCGGGGAGCACAGATACGCAGTATTTT. As protein: CASSPRGAGSTDTQYF. Variable domain in full (rest from reference TRBV28 and TRBJ2-3): DVKVTQSSRYLVKRTGEKVFLECVQDMDHENMFWYRQDPGLGLRLIYFSYDVKMKEKGDIPEGYSVSREKKERFSLILESASTNQTSMYLCASSPRGAGSTDTQYFGPGTRLTVL.